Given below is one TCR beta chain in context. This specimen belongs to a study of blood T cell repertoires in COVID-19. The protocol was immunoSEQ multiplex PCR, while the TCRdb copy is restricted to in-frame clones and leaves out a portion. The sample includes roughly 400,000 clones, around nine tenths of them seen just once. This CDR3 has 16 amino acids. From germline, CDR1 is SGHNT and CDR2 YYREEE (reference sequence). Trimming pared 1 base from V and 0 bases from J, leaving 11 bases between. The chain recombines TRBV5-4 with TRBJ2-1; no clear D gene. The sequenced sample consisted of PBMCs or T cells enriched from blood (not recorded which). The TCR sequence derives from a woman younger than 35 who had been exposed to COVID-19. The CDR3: CASSLPPGTSYNEQFF. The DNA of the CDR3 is TGTGCCAGCAGCTTGCCACCGGGTACCTCCTACAATGAGCAGTTCTTC.